The 17 T cell receptor beta chains below come from one sample, sequenced in a study of neurological immune-mediated disorders. MiXCR was run by TCRdb on the 5' RACE reads, yielding one entry per CDR3 protein. The sample holds about 79,000 distinct CDR3 sequences, approximately 14% seen once. Sequencing was performed on PBMCs. These receptors all stem from a woman between 45 and 60 years old in good health.

This clonotype appeared many times. The CDR3 sequence: CASSPTSRSGETQYF. The CDR3 region has the DNA TGCGCCAGCAGCCCGACTAGCAGGAGCGGCGAGACCCAGTACTTC. The chain has TRBV5-1 and TRBJ2-5; 7 bases match TRBD2. CDR1 is SGHRS and CDR2 is YFSETQ in the germline V gene. The CDR3 extends over 15 amino acids. V shed 4 bases, J shed 5 bases, and the junction held 11 bases outside the gene matches.

There are many counts of this clonotype. CDR3: CASSLTGQLYSGELFF. DNA for the CDR3: TGCGCCAGCAGCTTGACCGGACAGCTATATTCCGGGGAGCTGTTTTTT. The chain couples TRBV5-1 to TRBJ2-2, with D possibly matching TRBD1 (6 bases). V gave up 1 base and J gave up 6 bases, with 16 bases separating them. This CDR3 contains 16 residues. Per germline, CDR1 SGHRS and CDR2 YFSETQ.

This chain links TRBV2 with TRBJ2-5; 7 positions match TRBD2. With V trimmed by 2 bases and J by 5 bases, 8 bases remained unmatched. Germline V gene data show CDR1 as SNHLY and CDR2 as FYNNEI. The CDR3 sequence is 15 residues long. CDR3 residues: CASSELAGVGETQYF. CDR3 in DNA: TGTGCCAGCAGTGAACTGGCGGGAGTCGGGGAGACCCAGTACTTC.

This clonotype was seen many times. The V and J genes are TRBV5-1 and TRBJ2-7; the D gene is possibly TRBD2 (5 bases). This CDR3 has 16 amino acids. Germline lookup yields CDR1 SGHRS and CDR2 YFSETQ. V was clipped by 0 bases and J by 3 bases, with 16 bases between them. The CDR3: CASSLVGAGVYYEQYF. CDR3 nucleotides: TGCGCCAGCAGCTTGGTGGGAGCTGGCGTTTACTACGAGCAGTACTTC.

The chain links TRBV7-3 to TRBJ1-1; a weak D match, TRBD1 (6 bases). In germline, CDR1 is SGHTA, CDR2 FQGTGA. The CDR3 contains 13 residues. The germline V and J ends were trimmed by 5 bases and 3 bases, with 10 bases remaining between them. The DNA for the CDR3 is TGTGCCAGCAGCGTACAGGGATACACTGAAGCTTTCTTT. Protein sequence: CASSVQGYTEAFF.

In this sample, this clonotype turned up many times. The V and J genes are TRBV2 and TRBJ2-1; D possibly corresponds to TRBD1 (5 bases). In germline, CDR1 is SNHLY, CDR2 FYNNEI. The CDR3 spans 16 residues. V shed 7 bases and J shed 7 bases, with 23 bases lying between them. CDR3 protein: CASTEYRQSSRNEQFF. In DNA, the CDR3 is TGTGCCAGCACCGAGTATCGACAGAGTAGTAGGAATGAGCAGTTCTTC.

This clonotype appeared many times. This rearrangement joins TRBV20-1 to TRBJ1-2; TRBD1 matches at 9 bases. Germline V CDR1 and CDR2: DFQATT, SNEGSKA (reference sequence). The CDR3 is made up of 16 amino acids. Trimming cost V 4 bases and J 0 bases; bases outside gene matches: 9. The CDR3 region has the DNA TGCAGTGCTAACCGGGACAGGGCGCCGTCTAACTATGGCTACACCTTC. Amino acid sequence: CSANRDRAPSNYGYTF.

This clonotype was seen repeatedly, ten times or more. The chain couples TRBV12-3 or TRBV12-4 to TRBJ1-1; 7 bases match TRBD1. V was clipped by 6 bases and J by 1 base; unmatched bases: 5. This CDR3 contains 14 residues. The CDR3 DNA sequence: TGTGCCAGCAGCTGGGGACAGACGAACACTGAAGCTTTCTTT. Protein product: CASSWGQTNTEAFF.

In this sample, this clonotype turned up a few times. This chain links TRBV5-4 with TRBJ2-3; perhaps TRBD2 as D (7 bases). Per germline, CDR1 SGHNT and CDR2 YYREEE (reference sequence). This CDR3 contains 15 residues. Trimming stripped 2 bases from V and 1 base from J, with 11 bases between. For the CDR3, the DNA is TGTGCCAGCAGCTTCCGGGGGGCCGGCACAGATACGCAGTATTTT. The encoded protein is CASSFRGAGTDTQYF.

This clonotype was recorded many times. The chain has TRBV6-2 or TRBV6-3 and TRBJ2-1, with 11 nucleotides matching TRBD2. J gave up 3 bases and V 7 bases, and 11 bases lay outside the gene matches. The CDR3 extends over 17 amino acids. Germline V CDR1 and CDR2: MNHEY, SVGEGT. CDR3 nucleotide sequence: TGTGCCAGCAATGGGGCTAGCGGGGGGTCCTACTACAATGAGCAGTTCTTC. Translated: CASNGASGGSYYNEQFF.

The table lists this clonotype with many counts. V usage is TRBV3-1 and J usage is TRBJ1-2, with a possible D match to TRBD1 (5 bases). Germline CDR1 and CDR2: LGHDT and YNNKEL (reference sequence). The CDR3 runs to 14 residues. V was trimmed by 1 base and J by 8 bases, leaving 14 bases between them. The CDR3 DNA reads TGTGCCAGCAGCCAAGGAACAGGCGCCTGGGGCTACACCTTC. Protein sequence: CASSQGTGAWGYTF.

This clonotype was found a few times. The CDR3 DNA reads TGTGCCAGCAGTTTCTTCGGGGGGTATCAGCCCCAGCATTTT. It yields the protein CASSFFGGYQPQHF. V gene TRBV12-3 or TRBV12-4 combines with J gene TRBJ1-5, with D possibly being TRBD1 (5 bases). The V and J ends lost 3 bases and 5 bases respectively, with 11 bases between them. The CDR3 contains 14 residues.

This clonotype occurred many times. The rearrangement links TRBV29-1 to TRBJ2-7, with D hard to call. CDR3 length: 11 amino acids. Germline CDR1 reads SQVTM; CDR2 reads ANQGSEA. Trimming stripped 5 bases from V and 2 bases from J, with 7 bases between. This CDR3 is CSVRKAYEQYF. The CDR3 DNA reads TGCAGCGTTCGGAAAGCCTACGAGCAGTACTTC.

This clonotype was recorded many times. This chain uses TRBV6-5 with TRBJ1-1, with 7 bases that match TRBD1. CDR3 length: 14 residues. The junction had 5 bases not matched to a gene; V was cut back by 4 bases and J by 3 bases. Germline V gene data show CDR1 as MNHEY and CDR2 as SVGAGI. This CDR3 reads CASSLGQFYTEAFF. DNA for the CDR3: TGTGCCAGCAGTTTGGGACAGTTTTACACTGAAGCTTTCTTT.

This clonotype was seen many times. The V gene is TRBV3-1, the J gene TRBJ2-5; the match to TRBD2 covers 7 bases. This CDR3 is 16 amino acids long. The germline CDR1 and CDR2 sequences are LGHDT and YNNKEL (reference sequence). V dropped 4 bases and J dropped 4; count of bases not matched to a gene: 12. CDR3 amino acids: CASSPGVGGRSETQYF. The CDR3 DNA follows: TGTGCCAGCAGCCCAGGTGTTGGCGGGAGATCAGAGACCCAGTACTTC.

In its sample, this clonotype was seen many times. The rearrangement uses TRBV7-6 and TRBJ1-5; 7 nucleotides line up with TRBD1. V trimming: 5 bases; J trimming: 2 bases; junction bases outside the gene matches: 6. Germline CDR1 reads SGHVS; CDR2 reads FNYEAQ. The CDR3 covers 15 residues. The DNA for the CDR3 is TGTGCCAGCAGCCCCTTTGACAGGGGCAATCAGCCCCAGCATTTT. It codes for CASSPFDRGNQPQHF. Variable domain in full (rest from reference TRBV7-6 and TRBJ1-5): GAGVSQSPRYKVTKRGQDVALRCDPISGHVSLYWYRQALGQGPEFLTYFNYEAQQDKSGLPNDRFSAERPEGSISTLTIQRTEQRDSAMYRCASSPFDRGNQPQHFGDGTRLSIL.

This clonotype was counted many times. The chain employs TRBV20-1 and TRBJ2-3, with D uncertain. V was pared by 5 bases and J by 0 bases, with 15 bases between. The CDR3 is 15 residues long. Germline loops: CDR1 DFQATT, CDR2 SNEGSKA (reference sequence). Here the CDR3 reads CSAPQLGSSTDTQYF. In nucleotides, the CDR3 is TGCAGTGCTCCACAGTTAGGATCTAGCACAGATACGCAGTATTTT.